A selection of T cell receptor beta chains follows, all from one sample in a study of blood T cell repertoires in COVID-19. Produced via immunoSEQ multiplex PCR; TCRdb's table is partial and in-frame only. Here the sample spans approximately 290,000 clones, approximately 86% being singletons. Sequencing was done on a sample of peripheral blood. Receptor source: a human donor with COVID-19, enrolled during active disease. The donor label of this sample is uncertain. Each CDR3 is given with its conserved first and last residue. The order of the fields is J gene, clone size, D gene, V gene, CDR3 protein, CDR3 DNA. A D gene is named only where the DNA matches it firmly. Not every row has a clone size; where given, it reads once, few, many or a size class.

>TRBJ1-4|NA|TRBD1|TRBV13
CASSFTGGTTNEKLFF
TGTGCCAGCAGCTTCACAGGGGGCACCACTAATGAAAAACTGTTTTTT
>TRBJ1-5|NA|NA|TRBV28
CASKPGGQRNQPQHF
TGTGCCAGCAAGCCGGGGGGGCAAAGAAATCAGCCCCAGCATTTT
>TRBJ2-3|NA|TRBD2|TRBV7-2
CASSPQGLAGPSTDTQYF
TGTGCCAGCAGCCCCCAGGGACTAGCGGGCCCAAGCACAGATACGCAGTATTTT
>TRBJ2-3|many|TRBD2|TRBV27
CASSSPGTSETTDTQYF
TGTGCCAGCAGCTCCCCAGGGACTAGCGAGACCACAGATACGCAGTATTTT
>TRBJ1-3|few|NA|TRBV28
CASRGGVGNTIYF
TGTGCCAGCAGAGGAGGGGTTGGAAACACCATATATTTT
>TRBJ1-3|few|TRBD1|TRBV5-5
CASCFLNGQGGHSGNTIYF
TGTGCCAGCTGCTTTCTTAACGGTCAGGGGGGCCACTCTGGAAACACCATATATTTT
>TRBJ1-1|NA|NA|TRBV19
CASSPRGGGTEAFF
TGTGCCAGTAGTCCGAGGGGGGGTGGCACTGAAGCTTTCTTT
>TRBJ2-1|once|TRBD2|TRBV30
CAWSPRRGEQFF
TGTGCCTGGAGTCCCCGGCGGGGGGAGCAGTTCTTC
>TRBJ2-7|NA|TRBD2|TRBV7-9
CASSLGWEGLWEQYF
TGTGCCAGCAGCTTAGGGTGGGAGGGCCTGTGGGAGCAGTACTTC
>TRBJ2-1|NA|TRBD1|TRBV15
CATKKGQGGKGEQFF
TGTGCCACCAAAAAAGGACAGGGGGGCAAGGGTGAGCAGTTCTTC
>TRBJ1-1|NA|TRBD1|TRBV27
CASSLLRDRGRDTEAFF
TGTGCCAGCAGTCTCCTTCGGGACAGGGGGCGGGACACTGAAGCTTTCTTT
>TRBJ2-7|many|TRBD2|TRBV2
CASSLLAAGEQYF
TGTGCCAGCAGCTTACTAGCGGCGGGCGAGCAGTACTTC
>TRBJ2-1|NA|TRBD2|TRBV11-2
CASTPAGGGEQFF
TGTGCCAGCACCCCTGCGGGCGGGGGTGAGCAGTTCTTC
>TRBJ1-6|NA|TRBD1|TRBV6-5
CASTPRGDSYSPLHF
TGTGCCAGCACTCCGAGGGGGGACAGTTATTCACCCCTCCACTTT
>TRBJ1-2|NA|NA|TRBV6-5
CASSLGQDYGYTF
TGTGCCAGCAGTCTCGGACAAGACTATGGCTACACCTTC
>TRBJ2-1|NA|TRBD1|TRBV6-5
CASRRDRGINEQFF
TGTGCCAGCAGAAGAGACAGGGGAATCAATGAGCAGTTCTTC
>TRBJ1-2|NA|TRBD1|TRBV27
CASSFHGQGDYGYTF
TGTGCCAGCAGTTTCCATGGACAGGGGGACTATGGCTACACCTTC
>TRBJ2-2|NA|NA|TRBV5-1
CASSLDGGQGTGELFF
TGCGCCAGCAGCCTGGATGGTGGGCAGGGTACGGGGGAGCTGTTTTTT
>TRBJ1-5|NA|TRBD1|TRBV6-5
CASSSRGRGQPQHF
TGTGCCAGCAGTTCCAGGGGGCGAGGCCAGCCCCAGCATTTT
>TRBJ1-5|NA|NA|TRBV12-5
CASGYYRDTTGYNHQPQHF
TGTGCTAGTGGTTATTACCGGGACACCACGGGATATAATCATCAGCCCCAGCATTTT
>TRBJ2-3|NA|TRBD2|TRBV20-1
CSASVAGDPDTQYF
TGCAGTGCTAGTGTAGCGGGAGACCCAGATACGCAGTATTTT
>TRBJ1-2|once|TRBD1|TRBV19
CASSANRGYGYTF
TGTGCCAGTAGTGCGAACAGGGGCTATGGCTACACCTTC
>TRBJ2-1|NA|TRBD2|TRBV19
CASSILAGYYNEQFF
TGTGCCAGTAGTATACTAGCGGGGTACTACAATGAGCAGTTCTTC
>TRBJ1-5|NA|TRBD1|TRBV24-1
CATSASVGQDFNQPQHF
TGTGCCACCAGTGCCTCGGTTGGACAGGACTTCAATCAGCCCCAGCATTTT
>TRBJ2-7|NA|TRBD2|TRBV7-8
CASSLGTSGISYEQYF
TGTGCCAGCAGCTTAGGGACTAGCGGGATCTCCTACGAGCAGTACTTC
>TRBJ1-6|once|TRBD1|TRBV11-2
CASSWTGFQAPLHF
TGTGCCAGCAGCTGGACAGGGTTCCAAGCACCCCTCCACTTT
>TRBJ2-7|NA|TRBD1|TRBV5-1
CASSLEAGGITEQYF
TGCGCCAGCAGCTTGGAGGCAGGGGGCATCACCGAGCAGTACTTC
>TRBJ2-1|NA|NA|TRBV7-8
CASSFTDYNEQFF
TGTGCCAGCAGCTTTACAGACTACAATGAGCAGTTCTTC
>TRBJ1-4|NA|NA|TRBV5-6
CASSQQVFNEKLFF
TGTGCCAGCAGCCAACAGGTTTTTAATGAAAAACTGTTTTTT
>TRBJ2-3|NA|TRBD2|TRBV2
CASSVSGRSDTQYF
TGTGCCAGCAGTGTTAGCGGGAGAAGCGATACGCAGTATTTT
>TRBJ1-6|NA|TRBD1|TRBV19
CASTGGPSNSPLHF
TGTGCCAGTACAGGGGGCCCTTCGAATTCACCCCTCCACTTT
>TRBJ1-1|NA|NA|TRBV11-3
CASSLGAGSTEAFF
TGTGCCAGCAGCTTAGGGGCTGGGAGCACTGAAGCTTTCTTT
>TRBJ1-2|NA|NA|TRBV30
CAWSQGSPPYGYTF
TGTGCCTGGAGTCAGGGGAGCCCCCCCTATGGCTACACCTTC
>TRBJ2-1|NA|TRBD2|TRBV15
CATSLAEKYNEQFF
TGTGCCACCAGTCTAGCGGAAAAGTACAATGAGCAGTTCTTC
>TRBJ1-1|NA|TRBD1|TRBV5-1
CASGIQGARGTEAFF
TGCGCCAGCGGGATACAGGGGGCGCGGGGCACTGAAGCTTTCTTT
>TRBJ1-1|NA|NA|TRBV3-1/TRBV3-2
CASSQYWEVLNTEAFF
TGTGCCAGCAGCCAATATTGGGAGGTACTCAACACTGAAGCTTTCTTT
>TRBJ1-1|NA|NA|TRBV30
CAWRPLPGAGTEAFF
TGTGCCTGGAGACCCCTACCAGGGGCCGGGACTGAAGCTTTCTTT
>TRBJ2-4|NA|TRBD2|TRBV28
CASSLAGGIKNIQYF
TGTGCCAGCAGTCTAGCGGGAGGGATCAAAAACATTCAGTACTTC
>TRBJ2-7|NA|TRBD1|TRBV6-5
CASRRTGDAYEQYF
TGTGCCAGCAGACGGACAGGGGACGCCTACGAGCAGTACTTC
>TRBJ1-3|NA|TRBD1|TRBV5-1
CASSLAGTDGNTIYF
TGCGCCAGCAGCTTGGCCGGGACAGACGGGAACACCATATATTTT
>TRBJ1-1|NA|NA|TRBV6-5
CASTKYTEAFF
TGTGCCAGCACTAAGTACACTGAAGCTTTCTTT
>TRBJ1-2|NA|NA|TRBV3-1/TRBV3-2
CASSQDLGERGYTF
TGTGCCAGCAGCCAAGATCTGGGAGAACGCGGCTACACCTTC
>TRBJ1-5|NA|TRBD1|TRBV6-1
CASSEARGRQPQHF
TGTGCCAGCAGTGAAGCGAGGGGGCGGCAGCCCCAGCATTTT
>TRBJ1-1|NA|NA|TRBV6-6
CASSRGGSGFDTEAFF
TGTGCCAGCAGCCGGGGGGGTAGTGGTTTCGACACTGAAGCTTTCTTT
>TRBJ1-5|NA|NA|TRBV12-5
CASGPEGYQPQHF
TGTGCTAGTGGTCCGGAGGGGTATCAGCCCCAGCATTTT
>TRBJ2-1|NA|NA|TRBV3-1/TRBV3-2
CASSQDWTNEQFF
TGTGCCAGCAGCCAAGATTGGACAAATGAGCAGTTCTTC
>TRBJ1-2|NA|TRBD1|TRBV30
CAWSATGAGDGYTF
TGTGCCTGGAGTGCGACAGGGGCTGGCGATGGCTACACCTTC
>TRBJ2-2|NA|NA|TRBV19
CASSRSGGTGELFF
TGTGCCAGTAGTAGGAGCGGAGGGACCGGGGAGCTGTTTTTT
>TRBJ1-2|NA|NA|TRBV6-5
CASSQQGNYGYTF
TGTGCCAGCAGCCAACAGGGAAACTATGGCTACACCTTC
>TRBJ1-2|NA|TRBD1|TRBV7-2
CASSLSGQGHGYTF
TGTGCCAGCAGCTTATCGGGACAGGGACATGGCTACACCTTC
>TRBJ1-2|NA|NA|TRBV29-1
CSVSGTLDNYGYTF
TGCAGCGTCTCCGGGACACTCGATAACTATGGCTACACCTTC
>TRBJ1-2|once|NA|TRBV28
CASSPDRLHGYTF
TGTGCCAGCAGTCCCGACAGGCTTCATGGCTACACCTTC
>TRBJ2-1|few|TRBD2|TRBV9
CASSVAKTSGSLNEQFF
TGTGCCAGCAGCGTAGCCAAGACTAGCGGGAGCCTCAATGAGCAGTTCTTC
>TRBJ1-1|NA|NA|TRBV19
CASSDTLNTEAFF
TGTGCCAGTAGTGACACACTTAACACTGAAGCTTTCTTT
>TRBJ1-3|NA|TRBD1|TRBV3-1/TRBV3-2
CASSADRGIGNTIYF
TGTGCCAGCAGCGCCGACAGGGGCATTGGAAACACCATATATTTT